The 13 T cell receptor beta chains below all came from one sample that was sequenced in a study of T cells in tuberculosis (dated by TCRdb to the late 2010s). Libraries were prepared through the immunoSEQ multiplex PCR assay. Drawn from immuneACCESS, this table holds only the in-frame rearrangements with V and J called that TCRdb kept. Clones are partly lost; checked studies trace under half to an unresolved V gene and leave the rest unexplained. Here the sample has about 34,000 clones; approximately 93% occur a single time. Jointly, the top ten make up roughly 2.4% of the sample. Sequenced sample: PBMCs. Receptors were obtained from a donor between 10 and 35 years old with latent tuberculosis or without tuberculosis infection.

This chain uses TRBV7-2 with TRBJ2-7, with 7 nucleotides matching TRBD1. CDR1 is SGHTA, CDR2 FQGNSA, per germline. V lost 4 bases, J lost 5 bases, and 5 bases stayed unmatched. This CDR3 is 13 amino acids long. The DNA of the CDR3 is TGTGCCAGCAGCTCGACAGGGATCAACGAGCAGTACTTC. Translating it yields CASSSTGINEQYF. Full variable domain (rest looked up from reference TRBV7-2 and TRBJ2-7): GAGVSQSPSNKVTEKGKDVELRCDPISGHTALYWYRQSLGQGLEFLIYFQGNSAPDKSGLPSDRFSAERTGGSVSTLTIQRTQQEDSAVYLCASSSTGINEQYFGPGTRLTVT.

Here the CDR3 reads CASSPERWTHTRGSGNTIYF. In DNA, the CDR3 is TGTGCCAGCTCACCCGAACGGTGGACGCATACCCGGGGATCTGGAAACACCATATATTTT. The V call is TRBV18, the J call TRBJ1-3; D is ambiguous. The CDR3 length is 20 residues. The germline gives CDR1 KGHSH, CDR2 LQKENI. Deletions cut 3 bases from V and 1 base from J, with 25 bases between.

The chain uses TRBV29-1 and TRBJ2-3, with 7 bases identical to TRBD2. Germline-derived CDR1 and CDR2 are SQVTM and ANQGSEA. The CDR3 has 14 amino acids. The junction had 4 bases not matched to a gene; V was cut back by 2 bases and J by 2 bases. The CDR3 here is CSVERGDLTDTQYF. The CDR3 DNA is TGCAGCGTTGAACGGGGGGACCTCACAGATACGCAGTATTTT.

This clone was counted a single time. The J gene is TRBJ2-5, the V gene TRBV14, with 11 bases matching TRBD2. V was clipped by 1 base and J by 5 bases; unmatched bases: 15. Per germline, CDR1 SGHDN and CDR2 FVKESK. The CDR3 has 19 amino acids. CDR3 protein: CASSQGLAGGQVGGETQYF. DNA of the CDR3: TGTGCCAGCAGCCAAGGGCTAGCGGGAGGACAAGTGGGGGGCGAGACCCAGTACTTC.

This clone was detected once. This chain joins TRBV9 and TRBJ1-4, with 9 bases matching TRBD1. CDR3 length equals 15 residues. Germline lookup yields CDR1 SGDLS and CDR2 YYNGEE. Trimming removed 0 bases from V and 6 bases from J; junction bases left unmatched: 3. Here the CDR3 DNA reads TGTGCCAGCAGCGTAGGAGGGACAGGGCATGAAAAACTGTTTTTT. Protein: CASSVGGTGHEKLFF.

CDR3 sequence: CASSLRTSTNEQFF. CDR3 DNA: TGCGCCAGCAGCTTGCGGACATCTACCAATGAGCAGTTCTTC. The chain links TRBV5-1 to TRBJ2-1; maybe TRBD1 (5 bases). CDR3 size: 14 residues. The V gene lost 1 base and the J gene lost 6 bases, with 11 bases spanning the gap. Germline assignment: CDR1 SGHRS and CDR2 YFSETQ.

This clone has a handful of counts. The rearrangement links TRBV15 to TRBJ1-2; a possible D gene is TRBD1 (5 bases). V was clipped by 1 base and J by 4 bases, with 13 bases between them. The germline gives CDR1 LNHNV, CDR2 YYDKDF (reference sequence). The CDR3 sequence is 15 residues long. The CDR3 DNA is TGTGCCACCAGCAGAGTGGCCAGGGAATCCTATGGCTACACCTTC. Protein sequence: CATSRVARESYGYTF.

The V and J genes are TRBV19 and TRBJ1-1; 7 bases align to TRBD1. V was pared by 6 bases and J by 5 bases, with 12 bases of the junction left unmatched. The length of the CDR3 is 15 residues. Per germline, CDR1 LNHDA and CDR2 SQIVND (reference sequence). In DNA, the CDR3 is TGTGCCAGTAGGACCCCGACAGGGCTGGGGACTGAAGCTTTCTTT. It is translated as CASRTPTGLGTEAFF.

V usage is TRBV15 and J usage is TRBJ1-5, with a weak D call TRBD1 (6 bases). The CDR3 consists of 15 residues. V was clipped by 10 bases and J by 9 bases, with 25 bases between them. CDR1 is LNHNV, CDR2 YYDKDF, per germline (reference sequence). CDR3 DNA sequence: TGTGCCAGTAGCCGAGGCACAGCGGCAGGGGCGCCCCAGCATTTT. Translating gives CASSRGTAAGAPQHF.

The V call is TRBV19, the J call TRBJ2-7; a weak D match, TRBD2 (6 bases). The germline V gene has CDR1 LNHDA and CDR2 SQIVND (reference sequence). The CDR3 consists of 13 residues. V dropped 2 bases and J dropped 4 bases, with 9 bases sitting between them. CDR3 region: CASSIKGGYEQYF. For the CDR3, the DNA is TGTGCCAGTAGTATAAAGGGAGGTTACGAGCAGTACTTC.

The chain links TRBV4-1 to TRBJ1-1; D unresolved. The CDR3 loop spans 15 amino acids. Trimming cost V 0 bases and J 0 bases, with 8 bases left between them. Germline V CDR1 and CDR2: MGHRA, YSYEKL. Here the CDR3 DNA reads TGCGCCAGCAGCCAAGATTCACAGTTGAACACTGAAGCTTTCTTT. Protein sequence: CASSQDSQLNTEAFF.

The chain joins TRBV18 to TRBJ2-7; D gene unclear. V lost 2 bases to trimming and J lost 2 bases, with 10 bases between them. The CDR3 loop spans 14 amino acids. Per the germline V gene, CDR1 is KGHSH and CDR2 is LQKENI. CDR3 protein: CASSPRPEAYEQYF. CDR3 coding DNA: TGTGCCAGCTCACCAAGACCAGAGGCCTACGAGCAGTACTTC.

The chain carries TRBV28 and TRBJ2-7; possibly TRBD2 for D (6 bases). Trimming removed 5 bases from V and 5 bases from J, with 16 bases in between. The length of the CDR3 is 14 residues. Germline V lookup: CDR1 MDHEN, CDR2 SYDVKM. CDR3 nucleotides: TGTGCCAGCAGTGTCCTCGGAGGGGCCAACGAGCAGTACTTC. This codes for CASSVLGGANEQYF. Full variable domain (outside the CDR3, taken from reference TRBV28 and TRBJ2-7): DVKVTQSSRYLVKRTGEKVFLECVQDMDHENMFWYRQDPGLGLRLIYFSYDVKMKEKGDIPEGYSVSREKKERFSLILESASTNQTSMYLCASSVLGGANEQYFGPGTRLTVT.